The 12 T cell receptor beta chains listed next were all sequenced from one sample in a study of Graves' ophthalmopathy and Graves' hyperthyroidism. CDR3 regions of TCR beta were amplified from RNA transcripts. RT-PCR was first run with HTBI primers, then multiplex PCR in a second round. MiXCR was run by TCRdb on the multiplex PCR reads, yielding one entry per CDR3 protein. This sample has around 1,000,000 distinct CDR3 sequences, with around a third found just once. The sample comprised peripheral blood or thyroid tissue (not recorded which). These receptor sequences come from an adult man with Graves' hyperthyroidism.

CDR3 sequence reads: CATSDFSSGRSSGELFF. CDR3 nucleotide sequence: TGTGCCACCAGTGATTTTTCTAGCGGGAGATCTTCCGGGGAGCTGTTTTTT. This sequence joins TRBV24-1 and TRBJ2-2; 10 bases are shared with TRBD2. Per germline, CDR1 KGHDR and CDR2 SFDVKD. Trimming cost V 1 base and J 6 bases; bases outside gene matches: 7. CDR3 length: 17 residues.

Turning to this clonotype: One junction end disagrees with the germline gene, perhaps due to a read error. The rearrangement uses TRBV6-5 and TRBJ1-1; D uncertain. Looked up from germline, CDR1 is MNHEY and CDR2 is SVGAGI. This CDR3 has 14 residues. CDR3 sequence (DNA): TGTGCCAGCCGTTACTCAGCAGGAGGGACTGAAGCTTTCTTT. Translated, it gives CASRYSAGGTEAFF.

This clonotype has just one count. This chain links TRBV7-9 with TRBJ2-7, with D maybe TRBD2 (6 bases). Trimming pared 6 bases from V and 3 bases from J, leaving 12 bases between. Per germline, CDR1 SEHNR and CDR2 FQNEAQ (reference sequence). The CDR3 is made up of 13 amino acids. The CDR3 loop reads CASRTGLNYEQYF. The CDR3 DNA is TGTGCCAGCAGGACGGGACTCAACTACGAGCAGTACTTC.

This clonotype appeared a single time. V gene TRBV19 combines with J gene TRBJ1-3; D gene uncertain. CDR3 length: 20 residues. V shed 6 bases and J shed 0 bases, with 27 bases lying between them. Looked up from germline, CDR1 is LNHDA and CDR2 is SQIVND (reference sequence). The CDR3 bases are TGTGCCAGTAGATCCCCCGGGCGGGCGGACCTAAAACGCTCTGGAAACACCATATATTTT. Its translation is CASRSPGRADLKRSGNTIYF.

The V and J genes are TRBV5-1 and TRBJ2-7; D possibly corresponds to TRBD1 (6 bases). This CDR3 is built from 15 residues. Germline CDR1 is SGHRS and CDR2 is YFSETQ. Trimming removed 1 base from V and 5 bases from J, with 16 bases in between. The CDR3 reads CASSLSHRVGHEQYF. In DNA, the CDR3 is TGCGCCAGCAGCTTGAGTCACAGGGTAGGCCACGAGCAGTACTTC.

This clonotype was picked up many times. The chain carries TRBV7-2 and TRBJ2-5, with 7 bases that match TRBD1. Per germline, CDR1 SGHTA and CDR2 FQGNSA. The CDR3 sequence is 15 residues long. V lost 5 bases and J lost 7; bases outside the gene matches: 13. This CDR3 reads CASSGKDRRSRTQYF. The CDR3 region has the DNA TGTGCCAGCAGCGGAAAGGACAGGCGCTCTCGGACCCAGTACTTC.

The chain has TRBV20-1 and TRBJ2-5; TRBD1 aligns across 7 bases. The V segment lost 3 bases and the J segment 7 bases; nucleotides outside the gene matches: 2. Germline lookup yields CDR1 DFQATT and CDR2 SNEGSKA (reference sequence). The CDR3 is made up of 11 amino acids. Here the CDR3 reads CSARTGSTQYF. CDR3 nucleotide sequence: TGCAGTGCTAGGACAGGGTCGACCCAGTACTTC.

The genes are TRBV6-5 and TRBJ1-5; D unresolved. Per the germline V gene, CDR1 is MNHEY and CDR2 is SVGAGI. This CDR3 is built from 14 residues. V lost 7 bases to trimming and J lost 0 bases, with 10 bases between them. The CDR3 loop is CASTQSSSNQPQHF. The CDR3 bases are TGTGCCAGCACCCAAAGCTCTAGCAATCAGCCCCAGCATTTT.

This clonotype showed up many times. This rearrangement joins TRBV29-1 to TRBJ1-1; possibly TRBD1 for D (5 bases). Trimming took off 7 bases at V and 7 bases at J, with 19 bases between the two ends. CDR3 size: 13 residues. CDR1 and CDR2 (germline): SQVTM, ANQGSEA. This CDR3 is CSAGGIGRLEAFF. The DNA of the CDR3 is TGCAGCGCCGGGGGGATAGGACGGCTTGAAGCTTTCTTT.

Remarks on this clonotype: This may stem from a read error, because a much larger clone lies one nucleotide away. V and J are TRBV7-8 and TRBJ2-5, with 11 positions matching TRBD2. CDR1 is SGHVS and CDR2 is FQNEAQ in the germline V gene. The CDR3 is made up of 15 amino acids. CDR3 nucleotide sequence: TGTGTCAGCAGCGGGACTAGCGGACCGGAGGAGACCCAGTACTTC. Translating it yields CVSSGTSGPEETQYF.

The chain is built from TRBV7-8 and TRBJ2-7; 8 positions agree with TRBD1. J lost 10 bases, V lost 3 bases, and 8 bases had no gene match. Germline V gene lookup returns CDR1 SGHVS and CDR2 FQNEAQ. The CDR3 is made up of 13 amino acids. CDR3 coding DNA: TGTGCCAGCAGCTTGACAGGGGATCTCGATCAGTACTTC. Amino acids: CASSLTGDLDQYF.

This clonotype came up a few times. The chain couples TRBV4-2 to TRBJ2-7; 13 nucleotides line up with TRBD2. Per the germline V gene, CDR1 is LGHNA and CDR2 is YNFKEQ. V lost 2 bases to trimming and J lost 5 bases; unmatched junction nucleotides: 9. The CDR3 runs to 17 residues. CDR3 sequence (DNA): TGTGCCAGCAGCCAAACTAGCGGGAGGGGCCTCGCTGACGAGCAGTACTTC. This gives the protein CASSQTSGRGLADEQYF.